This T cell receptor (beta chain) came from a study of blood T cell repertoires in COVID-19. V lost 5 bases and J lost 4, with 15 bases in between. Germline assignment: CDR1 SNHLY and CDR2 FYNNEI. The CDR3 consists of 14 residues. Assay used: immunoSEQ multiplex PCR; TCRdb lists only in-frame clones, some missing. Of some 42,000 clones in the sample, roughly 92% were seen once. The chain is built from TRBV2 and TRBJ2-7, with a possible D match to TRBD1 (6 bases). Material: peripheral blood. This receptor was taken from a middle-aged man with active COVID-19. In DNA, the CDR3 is TGTGCCAGCAGTCGGGACAAGGGGATATACGAGCAGTACTTC. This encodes CASSRDKGIYEQYF.